The T cell receptor (beta chain) described here comes from a study of blood T cells in healthy people across ages. With regard to this clonotype: The antigen is not known.

The use of a sample-barcoded 5' primer and a J-beta primer mix characterized a second PCR of 7 to 11 cycles. Each cDNA molecule carried a tag from a template-switch adaptor that contained 12 random nucleotides. TCRdb independently ran MiXCR on the 5' RACE reads; one entry per CDR3 protein. This repertoire shows about 640,000 distinct CDR3 sequences, 58% found once; its top ten account for more than 35%. Aged roughly 6 to 90, donors were systemically healthy Caucasians from Russia. After removal of 0 bases from V and 5 bases from J, the junction contained 5 bases not matched to a gene. This CDR3 is built from 15 residues. Germline V gene sequence: CDR1 SGHDT, CDR2 YYEEEE. Notes on the study in general: Age advanced and TCR beta diversity per million T cells fell, roughly linearly.

The sequence derives from a man in his 60s in good health. Sequenced sample: blood. J is TRBJ1-2 and V is TRBV5-6; TRBD1 matches 9 bases. The CDR3 DNA reads TGTGCCAGCAGCTTGGCCCTAGGACAGGGGTATGGCTACACCTTC. Translated: CASSLALGQGYGYTF.